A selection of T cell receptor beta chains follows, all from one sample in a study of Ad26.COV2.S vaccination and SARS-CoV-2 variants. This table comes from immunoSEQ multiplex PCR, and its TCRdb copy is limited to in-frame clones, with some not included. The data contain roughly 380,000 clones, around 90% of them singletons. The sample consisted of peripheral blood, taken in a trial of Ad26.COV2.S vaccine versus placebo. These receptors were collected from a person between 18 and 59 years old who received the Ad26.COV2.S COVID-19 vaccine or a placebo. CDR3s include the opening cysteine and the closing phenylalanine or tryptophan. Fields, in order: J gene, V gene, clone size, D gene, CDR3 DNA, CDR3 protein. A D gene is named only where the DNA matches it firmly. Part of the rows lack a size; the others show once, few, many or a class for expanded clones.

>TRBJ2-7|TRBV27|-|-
TGTGCCAGCAGACTCCGGGACATCTACGAGCAGTACTTC
CASRLRDIYEQYF
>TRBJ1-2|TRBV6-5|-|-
TGTGCCAGCATAGGACGAAGGAACTATGGCTACACCTTC
CASIGRRNYGYTF
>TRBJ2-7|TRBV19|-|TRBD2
TGTGCCAGTAGTAAGGCGCGGGGGACCTACGAGCAGTACTTC
CASSKARGTYEQYF
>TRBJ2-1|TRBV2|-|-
TGTGCCAGCAGAGATCTCAGTCCCGCAGAGCAGTTCTTC
CASRDLSPAEQFF
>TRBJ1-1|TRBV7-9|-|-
TGTGCCAGCAGCTTAGGAAGCAGGGTCACTGAAGCTTTCTTT
CASSLGSRVTEAFF
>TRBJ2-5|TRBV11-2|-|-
TGTGCCAGCAGCTTAGATGGGCAGGCCGGAGGGACCCAGTACTTC
CASSLDGQAGGTQYF
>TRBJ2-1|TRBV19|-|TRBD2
TGTGCCAGTCACCCTTTGGGGGGGACGTACAATGAGCAGTTCTTC
CASHPLGGTYNEQFF
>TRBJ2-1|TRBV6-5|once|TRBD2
TGTGCCACCTCAGGGACTAGCGGGTTCCAATATGAGCAGTTCTTC
CATSGTSGFQYEQFF
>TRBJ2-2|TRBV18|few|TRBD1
TGTGCCAGCTCACCCGGGACAGGGAACACCGGGGAGCTGTTTTTT
CASSPGTGNTGELFF
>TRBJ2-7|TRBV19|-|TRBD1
TGTGCCAGTAGTACACAGGGGGCCTACGAGCAGTACTTC
CASSTQGAYEQYF
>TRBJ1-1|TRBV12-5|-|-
TGTGCTGCCACGGGTGGAGATAGGAGCACTGAAGCTTTCTTT
CAATGGDRSTEAFF
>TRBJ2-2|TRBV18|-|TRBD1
TGTGCCAGCTCACCCGGGACAGGGGATCACACCGGGGAGCTGTTTTTT
CASSPGTGDHTGELFF
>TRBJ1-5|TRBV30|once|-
TGTGCCTGGAGCGGTGGACGGATCAATCAGCCCCAGCATTTT
CAWSGGRINQPQHF
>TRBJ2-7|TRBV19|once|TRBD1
TGTGCCACGGGGACAGGAACCTACGAGCAGTACTTC
CATGTGTYEQYF
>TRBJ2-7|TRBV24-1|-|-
TGTGCCACCAGGGAAGGAGACTACGAGCAGTACTTC
CATREGDYEQYF
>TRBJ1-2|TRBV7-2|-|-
TGTGCCAGCAGCTTAGGGGGTGAGGGCTATGGCTACACCTTC
CASSLGGEGYGYTF
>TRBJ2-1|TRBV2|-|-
TGTGCCAGCAGTCGGCAGGGTAATGAGCAGTTCTTC
CASSRQGNEQFF
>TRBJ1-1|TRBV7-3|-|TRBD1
TGTGCCAGCAGCTTAGAAGGGGGCGGCACTGAAGCTTTCTTT
CASSLEGGGTEAFF
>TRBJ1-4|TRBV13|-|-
TGTGCCAGCAGCTTAGCGGGTCTTAATGAAAAACTGTTTTTT
CASSLAGLNEKLFF
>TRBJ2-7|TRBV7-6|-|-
TGTGCCAGCAGCTTAGCAGGGCGGTACGAGCAGTACTTC
CASSLAGRYEQYF
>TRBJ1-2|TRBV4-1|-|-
TGCGCCAGCAGCCCCACACAGGTAGAGCAGGGCTACACCTTC
CASSPTQVEQGYTF
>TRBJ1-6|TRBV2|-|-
TGTGCCAGCAGGGGGGCTTCAGGGAAGACAAATTCACCCCTCCACTTT
CASRGASGKTNSPLHF
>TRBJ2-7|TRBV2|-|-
TGTGCCAGCAGCCCCGGGCTTCGGAGGGCCGAGCAGTACTTC
CASSPGLRRAEQYF
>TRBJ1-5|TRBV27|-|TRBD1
TGTGCCAGCAGTTTACAGGGGGGAAATCAGCCCCAGCATTTT
CASSLQGGNQPQHF
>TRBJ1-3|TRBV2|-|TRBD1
TGTGCCAGCCTTAGGAGAAGACAGGGCGACTCTGGAAACACCATATATTTT
CASLRRRQGDSGNTIYF
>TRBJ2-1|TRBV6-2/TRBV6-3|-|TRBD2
TGTGCCAGCACCCCTCTCGCGGGGGGCCTAGGGGTCTTC
CASTPLAGGLGVF
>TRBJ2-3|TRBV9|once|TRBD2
TGTGCCAGCAGCGTCGGGACTAGCGGGGGGGCGATAGATACGCAGTATTTT
CASSVGTSGGAIDTQYF
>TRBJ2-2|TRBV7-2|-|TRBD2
TGTGCCAGCAGCGGACGGCGCGGGGGGCACACCGGGGAGCTGTTTTTT
CASSGRRGGHTGELFF
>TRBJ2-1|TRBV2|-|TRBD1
TGTGCCAGCAACTACCCCGGGACAGCCTACAATGAGCAGTTCTTC
CASNYPGTAYNEQFF
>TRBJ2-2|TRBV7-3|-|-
TGTGCCAGCAGTATATGGGACACCGGGGAGCTGTTTTTT
CASSIWDTGELFF
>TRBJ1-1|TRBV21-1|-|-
TGTGCCAGCAGCAAACGTAGGGATCCGAACACTGAAGCTTTCTTT
CASSKRRDPNTEAFF
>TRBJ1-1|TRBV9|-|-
TGTGCCAGCAGCGTTGAGGGACTGATAAACACTGAAGCTTTCTTT
CASSVEGLINTEAFF
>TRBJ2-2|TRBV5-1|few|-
TGCGCCAGCAGCTTGGCCGAGAGGGCCGGGGAGCTGTTTTTT
CASSLAERAGELFF
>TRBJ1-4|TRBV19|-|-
TGTGCCAGTACGCGAGACCCCAGGCGGCAACTGTTTTTT
CASTRDPRRQLFF
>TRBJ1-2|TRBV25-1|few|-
TGTGCCAGCGGGAGGGAAAACTATGGCTACACCTTC
CASGRENYGYTF
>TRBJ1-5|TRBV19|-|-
TGTGCCAGTAGTATTATATACCGGGCCAGCGGCAATCAGCCCCAGCATTTT
CASSIIYRASGNQPQHF
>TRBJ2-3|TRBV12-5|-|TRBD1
TGTGCTAGTGGTGTGACAGGGGCAGATACGCAGTATTTT
CASGVTGADTQYF
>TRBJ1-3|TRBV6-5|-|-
TGTGCCAGCACAGAGCGGGGGACCTCTGGAAACACCATATATTTT
CASTERGTSGNTIYF
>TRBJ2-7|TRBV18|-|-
TGTGCCAGCTCACTGCGACAGGACTCCTACGAGCAGTACTTC
CASSLRQDSYEQYF
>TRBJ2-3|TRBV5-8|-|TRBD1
TGTGCCAGCAGCGGTCGATTGACAGGGGGCTCAGATACGCAGTATTTT
CASSGRLTGGSDTQYF
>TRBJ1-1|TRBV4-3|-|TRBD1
TGCGCCAGCAGCCTAGGACAGGGGAACACTGAAGCTTTCTTT
CASSLGQGNTEAFF
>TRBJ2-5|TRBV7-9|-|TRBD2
TGTGCCAGCACTTCTAGCGGGGGTTCCCAAGAGACCCAGTACTTC
CASTSSGGSQETQYF
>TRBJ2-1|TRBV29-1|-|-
TGCAGCGCTGACGGCGGGGGCCCAACTGAGCAGTTCTTC
CSADGGGPTEQFF
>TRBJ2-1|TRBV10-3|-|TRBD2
TGTGCCATCAGTGACAGGGAGGGCCTTAATGAGCAGTTCTTC
CAISDREGLNEQFF
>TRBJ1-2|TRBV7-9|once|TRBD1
TGTGCCAGCAGCTCAACGGGACAGGGGGCGGCAAACTATGGCTACACCTTC
CASSSTGQGAANYGYTF
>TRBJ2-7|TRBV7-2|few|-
TGTGCCAGCAGGAGCCCAGGGGTAAACGAGCAGTACTTC
CASRSPGVNEQYF
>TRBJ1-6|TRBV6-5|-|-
TGTGCCAGCAGTTACTTCGGGGGGGGTAATTCACCCCTCCACTTT
CASSYFGGGNSPLHF
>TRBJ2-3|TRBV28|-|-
TGTGCCAGCAGTCCCCGGGGTACTAGCACAGATACGCAGTATTTT
CASSPRGTSTDTQYF
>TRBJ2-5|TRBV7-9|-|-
TGTGCCAGCAGCTCCACAGAGACCCAGTACTTC
CASSSTETQYF
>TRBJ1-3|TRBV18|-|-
TGTGCCAGCTCATCCTTACCGGGGACGAGCTCTGGAAACACCATATATTTT
CASSSLPGTSSGNTIYF